At least ten counts were recorded for the clone carrying this TCR beta chain. Its matching antigen is unknown. Germline CDR1 and CDR2: SNHLY and FYNNEI. This CDR3 region has 15 residues. With 2 bases clipped from V and 8 bases from J, the junction kept 7 bases outside the gene matches. This sample is part of a study of T cells in Graves' hyperthyroidism and ophthalmopathy. Study-wide results and caveats: Before onset, ophthalmopathy was predicted by the model a median roughly 6.8 months earlier.

Amplification of TCR beta CDR3 regions was performed using RNA transcripts as template. A set of HTBI primers served as the primers for a first-round RT-PCR of the TCR CDR3. TCRdb used MiXCR to reprocess the multiplex PCR reads, holding one entry per CDR3 protein. The sample lists about 360,000 distinct CDR3 sequences, approximately 13% occurring once. The diagnostic basis comprised clinical symptoms, serum thyroxine and TRAb, thyroid ultrasound and orbital computed tomography. The authors took PBMCs from roughly 9.3 ml fresh peripheral blood. Sequenced input: blood. The receptor was isolated from a man aged 25 to 40 with Graves' hyperthyroidism that later progressed to Graves' ophthalmopathy. This sequence joins TRBV2 and TRBJ1-4; 8 bases are shared with TRBD1. The CDR3 DNA is TGTGCCAGCAGTGAACCAGACAGGGGAGGCGAAAAACTGTTTTTT. Encoded protein: CASSEPDRGGEKLFF.